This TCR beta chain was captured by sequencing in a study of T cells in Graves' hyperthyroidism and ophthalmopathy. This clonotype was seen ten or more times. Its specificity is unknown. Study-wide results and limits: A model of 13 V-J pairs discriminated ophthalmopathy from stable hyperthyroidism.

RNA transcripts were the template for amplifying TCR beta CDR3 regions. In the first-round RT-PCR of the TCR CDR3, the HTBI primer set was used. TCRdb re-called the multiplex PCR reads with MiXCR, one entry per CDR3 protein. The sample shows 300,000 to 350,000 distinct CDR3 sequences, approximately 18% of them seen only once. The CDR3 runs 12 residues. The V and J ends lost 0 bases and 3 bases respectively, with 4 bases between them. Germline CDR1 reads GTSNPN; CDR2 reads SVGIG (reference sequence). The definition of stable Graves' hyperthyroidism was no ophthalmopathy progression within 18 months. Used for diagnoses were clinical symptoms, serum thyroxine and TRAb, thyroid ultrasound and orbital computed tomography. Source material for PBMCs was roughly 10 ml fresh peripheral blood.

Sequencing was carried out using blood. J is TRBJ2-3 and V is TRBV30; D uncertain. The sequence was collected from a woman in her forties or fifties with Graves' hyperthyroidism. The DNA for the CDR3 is TGTGCCTGGAGTGTTACGACAGATACGCAGTATTTT. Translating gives CAWSVTTDTQYF.